This T cell receptor beta chain was identified during a study of blood T cell repertoires in COVID-19. In this sample, this clone turned up once. The table came from immunoSEQ multiplex PCR; TCRdb's copy has only in-frame clones and leaves some out. This table holds over 300,000 clones, around four fifths found once. This CDR3 is 14 amino acids long. V was shortened by 7 bases and J by 0 bases, with 13 bases between the two germline ends. The germline CDR1 and CDR2 sequences are SGDLS and YYNGEE. The chain carries TRBV9 and TRBJ1-1, with no clear D. Sequencing was carried out using peripheral blood. The receptor comes from a woman in her forties or fifties with acute or convalescent COVID-19. The CDR3 DNA follows: TGTGCCAGCGGCAGTTGGAGGGTGAACACTGAAGCTTTCTTT. It specifies CASGSWRVNTEAFF.